These 7 T cell receptor beta chains were all obtained from the same sample, sequenced in a study of resident and recirculating memory T cells in vitiligo. Profiled with immunoSEQ multiplex PCR; TCRdb holds only in-frame clones, not every one. The table includes around 70,000 clones, more than 85% detected once. The sequenced material came from blood. These receptors came from a male donor with vitiligo.

The CDR3 is CASSLFATGSLKNIQYF. The CDR3 DNA is TGTGCCAGCAGTTTATTTGCGACGGGAAGTCTGAAAAACATTCAGTACTTC. This chain connects TRBV28 to TRBJ2-4; D possibly corresponds to TRBD2 (5 bases). The V end was cut by 1 base, the J end by 4 bases, with 17 bases between. Germline CDR1 and CDR2: MDHEN and SYDVKM. The CDR3 length is 17 residues.

The chain links TRBV5-6 to TRBJ2-2; a weak D match, TRBD1 (6 bases). From germline, CDR1 is SGHDT and CDR2 YYEEEE. There are 16 residues in the CDR3. Trimming took 1 base from V and 0 from J, leaving 10 bases between them. The CDR3 nucleotides read TGTGCCAGCAGCTTGCAGGGGTGGGCGAACACCGGGGAGCTGTTTTTT. It codes for CASSLQGWANTGELFF.

This clone appeared a single time. The chain links TRBV10-3 to TRBJ1-2; 9 bases agree with TRBD1. With V trimmed by 8 bases and J by 7 bases, 5 bases remained unmatched. The V gene's germline CDR1 is ENHRY and CDR2 SYGVKD. The CDR3 contains 12 residues. As DNA, the CDR3 is TGTGCCATCTGGGACAGGGATGGTGGCTACACCTTC. Amino acids: CAIWDRDGGYTF.

This chain uses TRBV5-1 with TRBJ2-1; 7 bases line up with TRBD1. Germline V gene lookup returns CDR1 SGHRS and CDR2 YFSETQ. With V trimmed by 7 bases and J by 2 bases, 6 bases remained unmatched. The length of the CDR3 is 14 residues. The CDR3: CASLRDSTYNEQFF. CDR3 nucleotide sequence: TGCGCCAGCCTCCGGGACAGCACCTACAATGAGCAGTTCTTC.

The rearrangement uses TRBV18 and TRBJ2-3, with 10 positions matching TRBD2. The J segment lost 1 base and the V segment lost 2 bases, leaving 3 bases of the junction unmatched. Germline V lookup: CDR1 KGHSH, CDR2 LQKENI. CDR3 length: 16 amino acids. CDR3 loop: CASSPSLAGGTDTQYF. In nucleotides, the CDR3 is TGTGCCAGCTCACCATCGCTAGCGGGGGGCACAGATACGCAGTATTTT.

The chain is built from TRBV6-5 and TRBJ1-2; TRBD1 matches 8 bases. The germline CDR1 and CDR2 sequences are MNHEY and SVGAGI. The CDR3 has 15 amino acids. Unmatched junction bases numbered 4, after V lost 2 bases and J lost 2 bases. CDR3 sequence (DNA): TGTGCCAGCAGTTACGACGGGACAGGCAACTATGGCTACACCTTC. Translating gives CASSYDGTGNYGYTF.

The rearrangement uses TRBV5-4 and TRBJ2-2; no definite D call. Germline-derived CDR1 and CDR2 are SGHNT and YYREEE (reference sequence). The CDR3 contains 16 residues. With 4 bases removed from V and 7 bases from J, the gap between germline ends came to 20 bases. The CDR3 sequence is CASSLGSPNDDGELFF. The CDR3 DNA is TGTGCCAGCAGCCTCGGGTCCCCAAATGATGACGGGGAGCTGTTTTTT.